Each of the 30 T cell receptor beta chains below was sequenced from the same sample in a study of shared clonotypes between healthy human individuals. Sequenced by immunoSEQ multiplex PCR; TCRdb stores in-frame clones only, minus some. This table holds about 2.3 million clones, roughly 92% found once. The material sequenced was naive CD4+ T cells from PBMCs. Subset here: CD45RA+ positively selected. All receptors derive from a young man in good health. Some clones in this sample may be carry-over from other donors' samples.

Regarding this clone: This sample also contains other DNA sequences that code for the same CDR3. V is TRBV7-2 and J is TRBJ2-3, with D possibly TRBD2 on 5 matching bases. The CDR3 has 14 residues. The germline V gene has CDR1 SGHTA and CDR2 FQGNSA. Trimming removed 2 bases from V and 6 bases from J, with 12 bases in between. The CDR3 DNA follows: TGTGCCAGCAGCTTAAGCGGCGGTACGGATACGCAGTATTTT. Protein sequence: CASSLSGGTDTQYF.

This chain joins TRBV7-9 and TRBJ2-3, with D tentatively TRBD1 (6 bases). Trimming removed 5 bases at V and 1 base at J, with 10 bases between. The CDR3 loop spans 14 amino acids. CDR1 is SEHNR, CDR2 FQNEAQ, per germline (reference sequence). CDR3: CASSTTGRTDTQYF. In DNA, the CDR3 is TGTGCCAGCAGCACAACAGGGCGCACAGATACGCAGTATTTT.

The chain couples TRBV27 to TRBJ2-7; 9 bases align to TRBD1. The CDR3 covers 15 residues. CDR1 and CDR2 from the germline V gene are MNHEY and SMNVEV (reference sequence). With V trimmed by 6 bases and J by 5 bases, 11 bases remained unmatched. The CDR3: CASRAFWTGVNEQYF. The CDR3 DNA sequence: TGTGCCAGCAGAGCATTTTGGACAGGGGTAAACGAGCAGTACTTC.

The gene calls are TRBV18 and TRBJ1-1; TRBD1 agrees at 10 bases. The V segment lost 4 bases and the J segment 6 bases; nucleotides outside the gene matches: 8. This CDR3 spans 15 amino acids. CDR1 and CDR2 from the germline V gene are KGHSH and LQKENI. CDR3 loop: CASSLQDRGVPEAFF. The CDR3, as DNA: TGTGCCAGCTCACTACAGGACAGGGGGGTCCCTGAAGCTTTCTTT.

About this clone: This CDR3 is also generated by other DNA sequences in the sample. V gene TRBV7-3 combines with J gene TRBJ2-7, with a possible D match to TRBD2 (6 bases). Germline V gene sequence: CDR1 SGHTA, CDR2 FQGTGA. The CDR3 is 14 residues long. V lost 5 bases to trimming and J lost 0 bases, with 11 bases between them. The CDR3 nucleotides read TGTGCCAGCAGCCTCGCGGGGAGCTCCTACGAGCAGTACTTC. Amino acids: CASSLAGSSYEQYF.

This clone was detected once. The chain combines TRBV12-5 with TRBJ2-7, with D perhaps assigned TRBD1 or TRBD2 (5 bases each). CDR1 LGHNT and CDR2 FRNRAP come from the germline V gene. The ends were cut back, 2 bases at V and 5 bases at J, with 22 bases in the middle. The CDR3 loop spans 17 amino acids. The CDR3 DNA sequence: TGTGCTAGTGGTTTGTCCTTCGGGACGGACAACTTCAACGAGCAGTACTTC. This translates into CASGLSFGTDNFNEQYF.

This chain links TRBV6-5 with TRBJ2-1; D is unclear. Germline V gene lookup returns CDR1 MNHEY and CDR2 SVGAGI. The CDR3 has 14 amino acids. With 7 bases removed from V and 4 bases from J, the gap between germline ends came to 14 bases. Here the CDR3 reads CASTTRKSYNEQFF. In DNA form, the CDR3 reads TGTGCCAGCACCACCAGGAAATCTTACAATGAGCAGTTCTTC.

The gene calls are TRBV6-1 and TRBJ2-1, with a weak D call TRBD1 (6 bases). V was trimmed by 5 bases and J by 0 bases, leaving 11 bases between them. The CDR3 is 15 amino acids. Germline V CDR1 and CDR2: MNHNS, SASEGT. Here the CDR3 reads CASSRQASSYNEQFF. CDR3 DNA: TGTGCCAGCAGTCGACAGGCGTCCTCCTACAATGAGCAGTTCTTC.

The CDR3 is CASSLGPEDSPLHF. The CDR3 DNA sequence: TGTGCCAGCAGTTTGGGTCCTGAGGATTCACCCCTCCACTTT. This chain links TRBV28 with TRBJ1-6; D ambiguous. The CDR3 extends over 14 amino acids. CDR1 MDHEN and CDR2 SYDVKM come from the germline V gene. Trimming shortened V by 3 bases and J by 8 bases, and 11 bases separated the two germline ends.

The chain joins TRBV28 to TRBJ2-7; D might be TRBD1 (5 bases). This CDR3 contains 12 residues. Germline assignment: CDR1 MDHEN and CDR2 SYDVKM. Trimming stripped 5 bases from V and 1 base from J, with 6 bases between. CDR3 nucleotide sequence: TGTGCCAGCAGTCGACAGTCCTACGAGCAGTACTTC. This gives the protein CASSRQSYEQYF.

The chain recombines TRBV19 with TRBJ2-2; 9 bases map to TRBD2. The CDR3 covers 17 residues. With 6 bases clipped from V and 5 bases from J, the junction kept 13 bases outside the gene matches. Per germline, CDR1 LNHDA and CDR2 SQIVND (reference sequence). The CDR3 reads CASSHRVPAGGTGELFF. CDR3 coding DNA: TGTGCCAGTAGCCATAGGGTGCCCGCGGGGGGGACCGGGGAGCTGTTTTTT.

The chain recombines TRBV7-9 with TRBJ1-1, with 9 positions matching TRBD1. Germline trimming cut 3 bases from V and 1 base from J; bases unmatched to any gene: 3. CDR3 length: 15 residues. The germline V gene encodes CDR1 SEHNR and CDR2 FQNEAQ (reference sequence). The CDR3 nucleotides are TGTGCCAGCAGCTTGCGGGGACAGGGGAACACTGAAGCTTTCTTT. Translated: CASSLRGQGNTEAFF.

The V and J genes are TRBV18 and TRBJ2-7; TRBD1 matches 11 bases. This CDR3 is built from 15 residues. CDR1 and CDR2 (germline): KGHSH, LQKENI. V lost 6 bases to trimming and J lost 5 bases; unmatched junction nucleotides: 9. For the CDR3, the DNA is TGTGCCAGCTCGCCGGGACAGGGGGTGAGCAACGAGCAGTACTTC. Its protein is CASSPGQGVSNEQYF.

The chain couples TRBV7-2 to TRBJ1-5; 7 bases align to TRBD1. V was pared by 1 base and J by 3 bases, with 3 bases of the junction left unmatched. The CDR3 has 15 residues. The germline V gene has CDR1 SGHTA and CDR2 FQGNSA. CDR3 sequence reads: CASSLGRGINQPQHF. The CDR3 nucleotides read TGTGCCAGCAGCTTAGGCAGGGGGATCAATCAGCCCCAGCATTTT. The full variable domain, completed using reference TRBV7-2 and TRBJ1-5, is GAGVSQSPSNKVTEKGKDVELRCDPISGHTALYWYRQSLGQGLEFLIYFQGNSAPDKSGLPSDRFSAERTGGSVSTLTIQRTQQEDSAVYLCASSLGRGINQPQHFGDGTRLSIL.

This clone came up once. The chain joins TRBV19 to TRBJ1-1, with D unresolved. CDR1 is LNHDA, CDR2 SQIVND, per germline (reference sequence). The CDR3 is 13 residues long. Trimming removed 7 bases from V and 10 bases from J, with 19 bases in between. The CDR3, as DNA: TGTGCCAGTACCCTTGGCGCTGGGTGGGGAGCTTTCTTT. Its translation is CASTLGAGWGAFF.

This chain links TRBV7-2 with TRBJ1-2; D might be TRBD1 (6 bases). The germline V and J ends were trimmed by 3 bases and 8 bases, with 13 bases remaining between them. Looked up from germline, CDR1 is SGHTA and CDR2 is FQGNSA. CDR3 length: 13 residues. Here the CDR3 DNA reads TGTGCCAGCAGCTTCCCTGTGGGGGGCGGCTACACCTTC. Its translation is CASSFPVGGGYTF.

V is TRBV10-3 and J is TRBJ2-4, with a possible D match to TRBD2 (5 bases). Per germline, CDR1 ENHRY and CDR2 SYGVKD. Deletions cut 7 bases from V and 0 bases from J, with 13 bases between. The CDR3 is 15 amino acids. The CDR3 protein is CAIIAWELAKNIQYF. CDR3 DNA: TGTGCCATCATAGCGTGGGAGCTAGCCAAAAACATTCAGTACTTC.

This clone was found once. V is TRBV19 and J is TRBJ2-7; no reliable D call. V lost 1 base to trimming and J lost 2 bases, with 12 bases between them. The CDR3 runs 15 residues. Germline-derived CDR1 and CDR2 are LNHDA and SQIVND (reference sequence). CDR3 sequence: CASSIGGNAAYEQYF. CDR3 nucleotides: TGTGCCAGTAGTATAGGTGGGAACGCCGCCTACGAGCAGTACTTC.

This clone has more than one count but fewer than ten. The chain employs TRBV6-4 and TRBJ1-2; no reliable D call. Trimming took 9 bases from V and 8 from J, leaving 4 bases between them. The CDR3 has 8 residues. Per the germline V gene, CDR1 is MRHNA and CDR2 is SNTAGT. The CDR3 protein is CARLGYTF. For the CDR3, the DNA is TGTGCCAGGCTCGGCTACACCTTC.

The chain is built from TRBV9 and TRBJ2-1; D is perhaps TRBD1 (6 bases). Looked up from germline, CDR1 is SGDLS and CDR2 is YYNGEE. The ends were cut back, 1 base at V and 6 bases at J, with 11 bases in the middle. CDR3 size: 14 residues. Here the CDR3 reads CASSVRGSVNEQFF. The CDR3 DNA sequence: TGTGCCAGCAGCGTAAGGGGGAGTGTCAATGAGCAGTTCTTC. Together with reference TRBV9 and TRBJ2-1, the CDR3 gives the full variable domain: DSGVTQTPKHLITATGQRVTLRCSPRSGDLSVYWYQQSLDQGLQFLIQYYNGEERAKGNILERFSAQQFPDLHSELNLSSLELGDSALYFCASSVRGSVNEQFFGPGTRLTVL.

The chain employs TRBV23-1 and TRBJ2-7; 15 bases fit TRBD2. TRBV23-1 falls under the ORF class, with uncertain function. The V segment lost 0 bases and the J segment 5 bases; nucleotides outside the gene matches: 5. This CDR3 spans 17 amino acids. Here the CDR3 reads CASSQSKGLAGGHEQYF. The CDR3 DNA reads as TGCGCCAGCAGTCAATCGAAGGGACTAGCGGGAGGTCACGAGCAGTACTTC.

The CDR3 bases are TGTGCCAGCAGCCGGGGAGGGGGAAATATGTACGAGCAGTACTTC. Translating gives CASSRGGGNMYEQYF. The rearrangement uses TRBV9 and TRBJ2-7; tentative D call: TRBD2 (7 bases). The CDR3 covers 15 residues. The germline V gene has CDR1 SGDLS and CDR2 YYNGEE. V was pared by 4 bases and J by 4 bases, with 18 bases between.

V gene TRBV28 combines with J gene TRBJ2-3; 10 bases align to TRBD2. The germline gives CDR1 MDHEN, CDR2 SYDVKM. The trim removed 2 bases at V and 6 bases at J, leaving 5 bases unmatched. The CDR3 runs 15 residues. In nucleotides, the CDR3 is TGTGCCAGCAGTTTAAGTGGGACTAGCGTGGATACGCAGTATTTT. Translated: CASSLSGTSVDTQYF.

A note on this clone: The junction differs from germline at one of its ends, possibly a read error. The chain couples TRBV19 to TRBJ2-1, with a tentative D call TRBD2 (6 bases). CDR3 length: 16 amino acids. CDR1 and CDR2 (germline): LNHDA, SQIVND (reference sequence). CDR3 sequence (DNA): TGTGCCAGTAGTACCTTGGCTGCCGGGACTGCTAATGGGCAGTTCTTC. Protein: CASSTLAAGTANGQFF. Variable domain in full (rest from reference TRBV19 and TRBJ2-1): DGGITQSPKYLFRKEGQNVTLSCEQNLNHDAMYWYRQDPGQGLRLIYYSQIVNDFQKGDIAEGYSVSREKKESFPLTVTSAQKNPTAFYLCASSTLAAGTANGQFFGPGTRLTVL.

This chain links TRBV18 with TRBJ2-7, with TRBD2 identical over 8 bases. The trim removed 3 bases at V and 7 bases at J, leaving 17 bases unmatched. The CDR3 loop spans 17 amino acids. Germline values: CDR1 KGHSH, CDR2 LQKENI. CDR3 in amino acids: CASSPSLNSGGPIEQYF. Here the CDR3 DNA reads TGTGCCAGCTCACCGTCACTAAACTCGGGAGGGCCGATTGAGCAGTACTTC.

This clone has a single count. This chain connects TRBV28 to TRBJ1-4; 7 nucleotides agree with TRBD1. Per germline, CDR1 MDHEN and CDR2 SYDVKM. This CDR3 spans 15 amino acids. The J segment lost 2 bases and the V segment lost 3 bases, leaving 3 bases of the junction unmatched. The CDR3 nucleotides read TGTGCCAGCAGTTTGCCGGGACAGACTAATGAAAAACTGTTTTTT. Translation: CASSLPGQTNEKLFF.

The chain is built from TRBV4-1 and TRBJ2-3; TRBD2 aligns across 13 bases. The germline V gene encodes CDR1 MGHRA and CDR2 YSYEKL. J was trimmed by 6 bases and V by 1 base; bases with no gene match: 4. The CDR3 loop spans 16 amino acids. This CDR3 reads CASSQGQLAGGDTQYF. The CDR3 DNA follows: TGCGCCAGCAGCCAAGGGCAACTAGCGGGAGGGGATACGCAGTATTTT.

This chain joins TRBV9 and TRBJ1-1, with D hard to call. Per the germline V gene, CDR1 is SGDLS and CDR2 is YYNGEE. The length of the CDR3 is 14 residues. V gave up 2 bases and J gave up 1 base, with 9 bases separating them. CDR3 region: CASSVGKENTEAFF. The CDR3 DNA reads as TGTGCCAGCAGCGTTGGGAAGGAGAACACTGAAGCTTTCTTT.

This clone appeared a single time. The chain couples TRBV5-1 to TRBJ2-7; 8 bases fit TRBD1. Germline V gene data show CDR1 as SGHRS and CDR2 as YFSETQ. The CDR3 loop spans 18 amino acids. V was pared by 0 bases and J by 0 bases, with 11 bases of the junction left unmatched. The CDR3 DNA is TGCGCCAGCAGCTTGGCTGTAACTGGGACAGGATACTCCTACGAGCAGTACTTC. Translated, it gives CASSLAVTGTGYSYEQYF.

This clone was detected only once. The rearrangement links TRBV29-1 to TRBJ2-7; a possible D gene is TRBD1 (6 bases). From germline, CDR1 is SQVTM and CDR2 ANQGSEA. The CDR3 has 13 amino acids. Trimming shortened V by 5 bases and J by 2 bases, and 13 bases separated the two germline ends. DNA for the CDR3: TGCAGCGTTTTACCGGGACAAGCCTACGAGCAGTACTTC. Translating gives CSVLPGQAYEQYF.